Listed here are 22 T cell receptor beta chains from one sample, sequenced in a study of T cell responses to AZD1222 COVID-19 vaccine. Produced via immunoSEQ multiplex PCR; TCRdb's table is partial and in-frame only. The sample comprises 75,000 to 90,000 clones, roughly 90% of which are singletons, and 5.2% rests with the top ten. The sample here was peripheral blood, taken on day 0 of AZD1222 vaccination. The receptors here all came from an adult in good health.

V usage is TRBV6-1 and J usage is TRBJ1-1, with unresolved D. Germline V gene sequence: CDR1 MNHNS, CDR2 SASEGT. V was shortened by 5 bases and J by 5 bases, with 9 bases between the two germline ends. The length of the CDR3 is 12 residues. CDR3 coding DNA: TGTGCCAGCAGTTATTCTCCGACTGAAGCTTTCTTT. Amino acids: CASSYSPTEAFF.

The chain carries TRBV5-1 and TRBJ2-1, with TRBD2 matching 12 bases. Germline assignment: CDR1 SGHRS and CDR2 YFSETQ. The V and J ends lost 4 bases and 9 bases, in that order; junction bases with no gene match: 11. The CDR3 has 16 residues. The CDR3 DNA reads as TGCGCCAGCAGCCCGGGGGCTAGCGGGGGGGCTACTGAGCAGTTCTTC. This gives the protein CASSPGASGGATEQFF.

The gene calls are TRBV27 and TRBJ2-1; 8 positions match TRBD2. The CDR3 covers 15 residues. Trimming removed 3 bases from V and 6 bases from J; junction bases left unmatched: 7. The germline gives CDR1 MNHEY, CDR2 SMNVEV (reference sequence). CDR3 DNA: TGTGCCAGCAGTTTGTCCAGCGGGGGCCCCAATGAGCAGTTCTTC. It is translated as CASSLSSGGPNEQFF.

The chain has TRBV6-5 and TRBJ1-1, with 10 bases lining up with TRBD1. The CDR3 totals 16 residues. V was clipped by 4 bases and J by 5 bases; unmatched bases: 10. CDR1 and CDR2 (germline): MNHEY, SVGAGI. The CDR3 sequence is CASSSERQGARTEAFF. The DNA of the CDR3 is TGTGCCAGCAGTTCCGAGAGACAGGGGGCGCGAACTGAAGCTTTCTTT.

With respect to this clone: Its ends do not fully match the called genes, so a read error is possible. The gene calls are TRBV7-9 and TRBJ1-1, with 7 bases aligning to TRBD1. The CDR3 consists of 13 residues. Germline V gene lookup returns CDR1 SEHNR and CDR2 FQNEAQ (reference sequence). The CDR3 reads CASSLNPSDRVVF. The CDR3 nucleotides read TGTGCCAGCAGCTTAAACCCCTCCGACAGGGTAGTCTTT.

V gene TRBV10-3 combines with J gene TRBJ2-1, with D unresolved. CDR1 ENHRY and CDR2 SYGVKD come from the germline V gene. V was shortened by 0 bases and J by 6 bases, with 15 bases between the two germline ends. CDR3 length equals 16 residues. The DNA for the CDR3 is TGTGCCATCAGTGAGTCGGTCCAGGTGGGTCTCAATGAGCAGTTCTTC. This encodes CAISESVQVGLNEQFF.

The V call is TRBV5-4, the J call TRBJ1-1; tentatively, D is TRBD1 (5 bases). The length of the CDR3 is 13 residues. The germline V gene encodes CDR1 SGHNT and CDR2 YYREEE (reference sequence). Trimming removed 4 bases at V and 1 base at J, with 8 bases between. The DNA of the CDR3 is TGTGCCAGCAGCCAAACAGGGAACACTGAAGCTTTCTTT. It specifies CASSQTGNTEAFF. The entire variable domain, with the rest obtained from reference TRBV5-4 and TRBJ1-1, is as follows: ETGVTQSPTHLIKTRGQQVTLRCSSQSGHNTVSWYQQALGQGPQFIFQYYREEENGRGNFPPRFSGLQFPNYSSELNVNALELDDSALYLCASSQTGNTEAFFGQGTRLTVV.

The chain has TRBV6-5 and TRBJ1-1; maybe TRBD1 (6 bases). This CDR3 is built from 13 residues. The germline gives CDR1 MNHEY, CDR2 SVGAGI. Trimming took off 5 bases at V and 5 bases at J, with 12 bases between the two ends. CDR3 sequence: CASSPSRGTEAFF. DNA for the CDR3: TGTGCCAGCAGTCCCTCCAGGGGTACTGAAGCTTTCTTT.

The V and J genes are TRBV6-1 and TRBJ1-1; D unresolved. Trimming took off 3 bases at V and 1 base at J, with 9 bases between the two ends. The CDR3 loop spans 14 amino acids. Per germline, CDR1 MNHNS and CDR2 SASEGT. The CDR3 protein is CASSDGSANTEAFF. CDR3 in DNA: TGTGCCAGCAGTGACGGGAGCGCGAACACTGAAGCTTTCTTT.

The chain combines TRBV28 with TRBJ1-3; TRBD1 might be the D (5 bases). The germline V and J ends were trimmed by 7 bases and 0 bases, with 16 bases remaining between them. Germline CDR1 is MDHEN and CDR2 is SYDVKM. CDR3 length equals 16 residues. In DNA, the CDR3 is TGTGCCAGCAAATCTATGGGGGATTACTCTGGAAACACCATATATTTT. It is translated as CASKSMGDYSGNTIYF.

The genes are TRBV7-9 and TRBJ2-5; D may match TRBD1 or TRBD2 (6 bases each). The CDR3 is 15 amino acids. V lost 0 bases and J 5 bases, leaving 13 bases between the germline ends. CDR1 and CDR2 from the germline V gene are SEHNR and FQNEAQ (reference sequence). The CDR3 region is CASSLAYTGRETQYF. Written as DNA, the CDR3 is TGTGCCAGCAGCTTAGCTTACACAGGGAGGGAGACCCAGTACTTC.

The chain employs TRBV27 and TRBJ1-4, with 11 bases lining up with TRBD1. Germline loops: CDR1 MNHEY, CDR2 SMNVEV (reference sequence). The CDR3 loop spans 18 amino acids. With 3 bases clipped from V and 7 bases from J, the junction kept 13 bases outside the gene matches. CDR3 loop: CASSLRPTGQGVVEKLFF. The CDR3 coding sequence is TGTGCCAGCAGTTTGCGGCCCACGGGACAGGGGGTTGTTGAAAAACTGTTTTTT.

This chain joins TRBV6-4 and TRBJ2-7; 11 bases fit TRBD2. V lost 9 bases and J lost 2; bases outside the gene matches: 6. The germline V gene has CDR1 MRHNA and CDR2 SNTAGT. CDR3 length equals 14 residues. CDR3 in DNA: TGTGCCAGTCTTCGACTAGCGGGGCCCTACGAGCAGTACTTC. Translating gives CASLRLAGPYEQYF.

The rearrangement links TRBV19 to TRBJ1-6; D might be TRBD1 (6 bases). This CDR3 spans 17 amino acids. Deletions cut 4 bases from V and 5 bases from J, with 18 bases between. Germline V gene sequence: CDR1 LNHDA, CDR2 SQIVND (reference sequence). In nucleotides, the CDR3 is TGTGCCAGTAGTACGCTACAGGGTCCGATTGATAATTCACCCCTCCACTTT. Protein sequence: CASSTLQGPIDNSPLHF.

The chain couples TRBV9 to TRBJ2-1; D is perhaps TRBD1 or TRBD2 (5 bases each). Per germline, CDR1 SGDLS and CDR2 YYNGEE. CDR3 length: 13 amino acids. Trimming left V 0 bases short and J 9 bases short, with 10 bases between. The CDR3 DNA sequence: TGTGCCAGCAGCGTAGTTTGGGGGAGTGAGCAGTTCTTC. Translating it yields CASSVVWGSEQFF.

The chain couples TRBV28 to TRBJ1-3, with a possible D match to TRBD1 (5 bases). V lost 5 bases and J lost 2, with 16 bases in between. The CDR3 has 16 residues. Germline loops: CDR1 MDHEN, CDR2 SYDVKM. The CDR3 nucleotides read TGTGCCAGCAGTAGGGGACGGATTCAGCCTGGAAACACCATATATTTT. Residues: CASSRGRIQPGNTIYF.

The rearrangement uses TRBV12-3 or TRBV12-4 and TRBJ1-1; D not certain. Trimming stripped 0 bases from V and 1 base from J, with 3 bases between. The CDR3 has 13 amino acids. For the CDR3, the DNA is TGTGCCAGCAGTTTAGCGGGGAACACTGAAGCTTTCTTT. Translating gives CASSLAGNTEAFF.

CDR3 sequence (DNA): TGCGCCAGCAGCCAGGCCCGGACTAGCGGGGGGGCCAACAATGAGCAGTTCTTC. Its translation is CASSQARTSGGANNEQFF. The chain joins TRBV4-1 to TRBJ2-1; 15 positions agree with TRBD2. The CDR3 runs 18 residues. Germline V CDR1 and CDR2: MGHRA, YSYEKL. V lost 3 bases, J lost 5 bases, and 8 bases stayed unmatched.

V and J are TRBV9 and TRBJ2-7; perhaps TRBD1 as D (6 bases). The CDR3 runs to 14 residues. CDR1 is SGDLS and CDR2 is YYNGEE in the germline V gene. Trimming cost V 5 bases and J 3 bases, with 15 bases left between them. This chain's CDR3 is CASSFGQSLYEQYF. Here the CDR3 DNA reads TGTGCCAGCAGTTTCGGACAGAGCCTCTACGAGCAGTACTTC.

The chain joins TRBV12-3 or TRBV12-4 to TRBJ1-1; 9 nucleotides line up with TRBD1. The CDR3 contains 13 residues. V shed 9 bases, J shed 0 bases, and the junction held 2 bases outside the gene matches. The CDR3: CASGQGMNTEAFF. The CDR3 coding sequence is TGTGCCAGTGGACAGGGGATGAACACTGAAGCTTTCTTT.

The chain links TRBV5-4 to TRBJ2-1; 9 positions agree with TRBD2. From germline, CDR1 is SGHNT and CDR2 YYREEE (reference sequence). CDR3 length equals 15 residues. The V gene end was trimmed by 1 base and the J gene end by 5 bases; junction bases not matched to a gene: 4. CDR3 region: CASSLRRGGNNEQFF. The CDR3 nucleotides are TGTGCCAGCAGCTTGAGGCGGGGGGGTAACAATGAGCAGTTCTTC.

CDR3: CATSRERGGHTNYGYTF. The DNA of the CDR3 is TGTGCCACCAGCAGAGAAAGGGGGGGTCATACGAACTATGGCTACACCTTC. V is TRBV15 and J is TRBJ1-2; D perhaps matches TRBD1 (6 bases). This CDR3 contains 17 residues. Per germline, CDR1 LNHNV and CDR2 YYDKDF (reference sequence). V was cut by 0 bases and J by 2 bases, with 16 bases left in between.